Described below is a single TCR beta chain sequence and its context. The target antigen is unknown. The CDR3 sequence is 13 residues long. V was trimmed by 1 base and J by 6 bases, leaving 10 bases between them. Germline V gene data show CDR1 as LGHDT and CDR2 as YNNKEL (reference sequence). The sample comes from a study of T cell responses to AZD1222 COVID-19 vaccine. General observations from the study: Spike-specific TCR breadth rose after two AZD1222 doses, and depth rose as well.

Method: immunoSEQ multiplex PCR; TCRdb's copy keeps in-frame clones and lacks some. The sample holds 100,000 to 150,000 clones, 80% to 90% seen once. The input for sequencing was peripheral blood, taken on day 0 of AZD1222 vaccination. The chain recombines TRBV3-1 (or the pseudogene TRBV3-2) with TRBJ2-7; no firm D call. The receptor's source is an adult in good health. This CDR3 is CASSQARSSEQYF. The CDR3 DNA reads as TGTGCCAGCAGCCAAGCAAGATCGAGCGAGCAGTACTTC.